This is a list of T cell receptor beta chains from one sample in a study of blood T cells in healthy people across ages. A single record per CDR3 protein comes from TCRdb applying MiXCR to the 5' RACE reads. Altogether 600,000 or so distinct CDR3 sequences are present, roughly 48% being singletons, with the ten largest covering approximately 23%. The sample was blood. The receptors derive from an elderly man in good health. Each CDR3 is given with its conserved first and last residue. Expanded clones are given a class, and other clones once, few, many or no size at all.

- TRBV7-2 CASSLYEGGVNSYEQYF
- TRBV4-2 CASSQPFPHGETQYF
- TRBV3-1 CASTLGGGQGAPGELFF
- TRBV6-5 CAGSTRTGKATDTQYF
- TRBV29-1 CSVPGPEEDTQYF
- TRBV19 CASSIRGQFRMNTEAFF
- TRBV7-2 CASSSGLLTSGGEETQYF
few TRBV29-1 CSGSGRAAYNEQFF
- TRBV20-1 CSARTGGANSPLHF
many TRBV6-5 CASSYSGRRETQYF
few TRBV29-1 CSVAGGQETQYF
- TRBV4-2 CASSQGGSLDTQYF
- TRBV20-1 CSATRAGGAPDTQYF
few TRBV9 CASSVTGGNSPLHF
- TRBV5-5 CTSSLVVAGKETQYF
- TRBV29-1 CSVERGQGAHGYTF
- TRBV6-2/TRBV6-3 CASSYSPGNQPQHF
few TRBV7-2 CASSFSRHTVDTQYF
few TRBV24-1 CATSDSGRTNYNEQFF
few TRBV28 CASSPTSGGGYEQYF
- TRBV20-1 CSARDLAPSGRSAYEQYF
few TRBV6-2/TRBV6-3 CASSQGGFEQFF
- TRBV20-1 CSAPSDRGTEAFF
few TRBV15 CATSRGGTAFDTQYF
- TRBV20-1 CSASRRVNEQFF
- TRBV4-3 CASSQESNSYNEQFF
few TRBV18 CASSPTFGQGQDYGYTF
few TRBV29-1 CSVAWSPNEQFF
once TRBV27 CASSLRDDSSYNEQFF